The present T cell receptor beta chain was sequenced within a study of T cell repertoires in cytomegalovirus infection. Looking at the study overall: HLA-B-restricted CMV epitopes that are well studied, plus recently identified HLA-C-restricted ones, were used by the study. Evidence of both CMV infection and a matching HLA type came from public TCR beta signatures.

The study, taken as a whole, reports: HLA-C-restricted, CMV-specific TCR beta clonotypes were dominant ex vivo.

Trimming cost V 10 bases and J 6 bases; bases outside gene matches: 10. Germline CDR1 is ENHRY and CDR2 is SYGVKD. This CDR3 is built from 14 residues. As for this clonotype: Antigen specificity is unknown.

TCRdb reprocessed the reads with MiXCR, giving one entry per CDR3 protein. Of nearly 700,000 distinct CDR3 sequences listed, around 32% are singletons. The genes are TRBV10-3 and TRBJ2-1; 9 bases map to TRBD2. The material sequenced was cultured PBMCs, taken from culture after CMV antigen stimulation. This TCR was sampled from a human donor in good health (CMV status not recorded). Some clones in this sample may be carry-over from other donors' samples. CDR3 DNA: TGTGCCACCTACGCCGGGACTAGCCTCAATGAGCAGTTCTTC. This encodes CATYAGTSLNEQFF.